The clone carrying this TCR beta chain appeared once. Its antigen is currently unknown. V lost 4 bases and J lost 4; bases outside the gene matches: 9. Germline lookup yields CDR1 SGHRS and CDR2 YFSETQ. The CDR3 totals 16 residues. The sample belongs to a study of cytomegalovirus exposure and HLA in healthy donors. The wider study: Just over 80% of more than 300 genotyped donors fell in the Caucasian-associated ancestry cluster. General study points: One variant, a missense change in DCLRE1C, was linked in a later analysis to TCR beta V- and J-gene trimming. Earlier results showed most TCR beta V segments being productive about 90% or about 30% of the time. Later analysis indicated greater clonal expansion among HLA-associated TCR beta chains than among equally common other chains.

Primers included in the PCR were 60 Vbeta and 13 Jbeta primers. Some clones are missing from TCRdb's copy, which holds only in-frame ones; the method was immunoSEQ multiplex PCR. This sample yields 200,000 to 250,000 clones, of which 65% to 75% are seen a single time; 1.8% belongs to the top ten. The sample consisted of PBMCs. The chain combines TRBV5-1 with TRBJ1-1, with 11 positions matching TRBD1. The receptor comes from a woman aged 25 to 39 in good health and CMV-seronegative. The CDR3 reads CASSNHRTGGVTEAFF. CDR3 DNA: TGCGCCAGCAGCAACCATAGGACAGGGGGCGTCACTGAAGCTTTCTTT.